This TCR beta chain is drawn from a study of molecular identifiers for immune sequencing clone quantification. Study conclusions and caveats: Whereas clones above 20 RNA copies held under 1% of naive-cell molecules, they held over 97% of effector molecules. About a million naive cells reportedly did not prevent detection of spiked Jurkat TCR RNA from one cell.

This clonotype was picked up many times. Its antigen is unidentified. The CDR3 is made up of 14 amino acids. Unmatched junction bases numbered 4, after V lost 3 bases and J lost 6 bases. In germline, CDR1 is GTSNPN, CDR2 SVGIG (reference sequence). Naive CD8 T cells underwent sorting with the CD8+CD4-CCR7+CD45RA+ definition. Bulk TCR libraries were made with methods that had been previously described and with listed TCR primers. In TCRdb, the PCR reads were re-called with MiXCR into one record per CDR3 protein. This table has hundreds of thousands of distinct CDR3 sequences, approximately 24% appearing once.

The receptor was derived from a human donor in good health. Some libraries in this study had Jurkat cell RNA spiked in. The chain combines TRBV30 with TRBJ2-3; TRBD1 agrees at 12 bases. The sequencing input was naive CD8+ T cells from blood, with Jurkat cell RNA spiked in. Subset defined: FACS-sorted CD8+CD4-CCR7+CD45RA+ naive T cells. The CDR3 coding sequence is TGTGCCTGGAGCGGGACAGGGGGCTTGGATACGCAGTATTTT. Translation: CAWSGTGGLDTQYF.